This TCR beta chain was profiled in a study of blood T cell repertoires in COVID-19. Enrolment of Seattle patients took place during active infection, and they were followed longitudinally. CDR1 is KGHSH and CDR2 is LQKENI in the germline V gene. The CDR3 loop spans 16 amino acids. The V and J ends lost 0 bases and 4 bases respectively, with 15 bases between them. Original data processing: The authors estimated nucleated cell counts from reference gene primer amplification. Using immunoSEQ multiplex PCR, the repertoire was profiled, and TCRdb retains in-frame clones only, with some absent. V, J and clone size reflect that table, while D and trimming were determined from the DNA. This sample yields about 170,000 clones, of which about 88% are seen a single time; under 3% belongs to the top ten.

The sequence was obtained from a woman aged 80 or older with COVID-19, enrolled during active disease. The sequenced sample was peripheral blood. V gene TRBV18 combines with J gene TRBJ1-2; D is unresolved. This CDR3 reads CASSPPSRAAIYGYTF. DNA of the CDR3: TGTGCCAGCTCACCACCGAGTAGAGCGGCTATCTATGGCTACACCTTC.